Presented here are 17 T cell receptor beta chains from one specimen sequenced in a study of blood T cell repertoires in COVID-19. Clones were read by immunoSEQ multiplex PCR, and TCRdb kept only the in-frame ones, dropping some. The data hold roughly 260,000 clones, with around 87% observed a single time. The sample taken for sequencing was peripheral blood. The receptors derive from a woman in her forties or fifties with acute or convalescent COVID-19.

The chain has TRBV7-2 and TRBJ2-1; possibly TRBD2 for D (6 bases). V was pared by 1 base and J by 2 bases, with 12 bases between. From germline, CDR1 is SGHTA and CDR2 FQGNSA. This CDR3 has 16 residues. The CDR3 protein is CASSLVGSGAYNEQFF. For the CDR3, the DNA is TGTGCCAGCAGCTTAGTTGGTAGCGGAGCCTACAATGAGCAGTTCTTC.

This clone was observed once. V gene TRBV19 combines with J gene TRBJ2-7, with 7 bases that match TRBD1. V trimming: 7 bases; J trimming: 2 bases; junction bases outside the gene matches: 11. Germline V gives CDR1 LNHDA, CDR2 SQIVND (reference sequence). This CDR3 has 15 residues. CDR3 region: CASMRTGVMAYEQYF. The CDR3 nucleotides are TGTGCCAGTATGAGAACAGGGGTAATGGCCTACGAGCAGTACTTC.

The genes are TRBV9 and TRBJ2-7; possibly TRBD1 for D (6 bases). This CDR3 has 14 amino acids. V shed 3 bases and J shed 0 bases, with 10 bases lying between them. The germline V gene encodes CDR1 SGDLS and CDR2 YYNGEE. Here the CDR3 DNA reads TGTGCCAGCAGCGGACGGGACACCTCCTACGAGCAGTACTTC. Its translation: CASSGRDTSYEQYF.

This clone has just a few counts. J is TRBJ1-1 and V is TRBV28; TRBD1 might be the D (6 bases). Deletions cut 10 bases from V and 5 bases from J, with 8 bases between. The CDR3 runs 10 residues. CDR1 is MDHEN and CDR2 is SYDVKM in the germline V gene. This chain's CDR3 is CAIGQTEAFF. The CDR3 DNA reads as TGTGCCATCGGACAGACTGAAGCTTTCTTT.

The CDR3 reads CASRSSRGGGVEKLFF. The CDR3 DNA reads as TGTGCCAGCAGATCATCTAGAGGCGGGGGGGTGGAAAAACTGTTTTTT. This chain links TRBV25-1 with TRBJ1-4; D possibly corresponds to TRBD1 (5 bases). Germline V gene lookup returns CDR1 MGHDK and CDR2 SYGVNS. This CDR3 comprises 16 residues. The V end was cut by 6 bases, the J end by 8 bases, with 22 bases between.

V is TRBV18 and J is TRBJ2-7; 10 positions match TRBD1. Germline-derived CDR1 and CDR2 are KGHSH and LQKENI. This CDR3 has 16 amino acids. The V and J ends lost 3 bases and 3 bases, in that order; junction bases with no gene match: 8. CDR3 amino acids: CASSPPGQGTYYEQYF. Here the CDR3 DNA reads TGTGCCAGCTCACCTCCGGGACAGGGGACCTACTACGAGCAGTACTTC.

The V call is TRBV7-9, the J call TRBJ1-4; 10 nucleotides match TRBD1. The ends lost 5 bases at V and 0 bases at J; junction bases unmatched: 12. Germline CDR1 and CDR2: SEHNR and FQNEAQ (reference sequence). The CDR3 loop spans 19 amino acids. The DNA for the CDR3 is TGTGCCAGCAGCCGCCCGCCGGGACAGGGGATTGCAACTAATGAAAAACTGTTTTTT. Translating gives CASSRPPGQGIATNEKLFF.

This clone occurred once. This chain joins TRBV27 and TRBJ2-1; 7 bases align to TRBD1. Germline V gene sequence: CDR1 MNHEY, CDR2 SMNVEV (reference sequence). V shed 1 base, J shed 9 bases, and the junction held 6 bases outside the gene matches. There are 14 residues in the CDR3. The CDR3 DNA follows: TGTGCCAGCAGTTTATGGGGACAGTATGGTGAGCAGTTCTTC. Its protein product is CASSLWGQYGEQFF.

This sequence joins TRBV30 and TRBJ1-6, with D possibly being TRBD1 (5 bases). CDR1 is GTSNPN, CDR2 SVGIG, per germline (reference sequence). The CDR3 is 13 amino acids. Trimming took 0 bases from V and 11 from J, leaving 11 bases between them. The CDR3 bases are TGTGCCTGGAGTGTCGCAGGGAGGACACCCCTCCACTTT. Amino acid sequence: CAWSVAGRTPLHF.

The CDR3 coding sequence is TGTGCCAGCAGTTACGGCACCCCGGCTAGATCGGAGCAGTTCTTC. It translates to CASSYGTPARSEQFF. The chain uses TRBV6-6 and TRBJ2-1; D remains unclear. V lost 2 bases, J lost 10 bases, and 18 bases lay in between. Germline CDR1 reads MNHNY; CDR2 reads SVGAGI (reference sequence). The CDR3 has 15 residues.

The chain links TRBV7-3 to TRBJ1-1; 7 bases are a match to TRBD1. V lost 5 bases, J lost 1 base, and 7 bases stayed unmatched. The germline CDR1 and CDR2 sequences are SGHTA and FQGTGA. The CDR3 runs 15 residues. The CDR3, as DNA: TGTGCCAGCAGCCCGTACAGGGGCCCGAACACTGAAGCTTTCTTT. Translating it yields CASSPYRGPNTEAFF.

The chain is built from TRBV28 and TRBJ1-3; 9 nucleotides align to TRBD1. V shed 6 bases, J shed 4 bases, and the junction held 4 bases outside the gene matches. This CDR3 is 14 amino acids long. Germline V CDR1 and CDR2: MDHEN, SYDVKM. The CDR3 is CASRRGQGGNTIYF. The CDR3 nucleotides are TGTGCCAGCAGACGGGGACAGGGAGGAAACACCATATATTTT.

This chain links TRBV25-1 with TRBJ2-3; no firm D call. The CDR3 consists of 16 residues. Trimming removed 2 bases at V and 0 bases at J, with 12 bases between. Per germline, CDR1 MGHDK and CDR2 SYGVNS. In nucleotides, the CDR3 is TGTGCCAGCAGTGAACCGAGGTCACCTAGCACAGATACGCAGTATTTT. Its protein is CASSEPRSPSTDTQYF.

The V call is TRBV9, the J call TRBJ2-7; TRBD1 might be the D (7 bases). Germline V gene data show CDR1 as SGDLS and CDR2 as YYNGEE. The V end was cut by 2 bases, the J end by 0 bases, with 12 bases between. This CDR3 has 15 amino acids. CDR3: CASSVRGASSYEQYF. The CDR3 DNA reads as TGTGCCAGCAGCGTCAGGGGGGCTAGCTCCTACGAGCAGTACTTC. Drawing the rest from reference TRBV9 and TRBJ2-7, the complete variable domain is DSGVTQTPKHLITATGQRVTLRCSPRSGDLSVYWYQQSLDQGLQFLIQYYNGEERAKGNILERFSAQQFPDLHSELNLSSLELGDSALYFCASSVRGASSYEQYFGPGTRLTVT.

This clone was observed a few times. The chain combines TRBV19 with TRBJ2-7; possibly TRBD2 for D (5 bases). Deletions cut 6 bases from V and 4 bases from J, with 7 bases between. Germline V gene sequence: CDR1 LNHDA, CDR2 SQIVND (reference sequence). The CDR3 length is 11 residues. The CDR3 region has the DNA TGTGCCAGTAGACGAGGGTACGAGCAGTACTTC. Translating gives CASRRGYEQYF.

This sequence joins TRBV3-1 (or the pseudogene TRBV3-2) and TRBJ2-2; TRBD1 is a possible D gene (6 bases). Trimming removed 2 bases at V and 5 bases at J, with 15 bases between. Germline CDR1 and CDR2: LGHDT and YNNKEL (reference sequence). This CDR3 region has 16 residues. In DNA form, the CDR3 reads TGTGCCAGCAGCCAACCGGGACACTGGTCGACCGGGGAGCTGTTTTTT. Its protein is CASSQPGHWSTGELFF.

This chain links TRBV7-2 with TRBJ2-1; tentatively, D is TRBD2 (6 bases). The V end lost 4 bases, the J end lost 8 bases, and 18 bases lay between the germline ends. Looked up from germline, CDR1 is SGHTA and CDR2 is FQGNSA. The CDR3 length is 15 residues. The CDR3 nucleotides read TGTGCCAGCAGCTGGGCTTGGAGGGCCTCGGATGAGCAGTTCTTC. Translating it yields CASSWAWRASDEQFF.